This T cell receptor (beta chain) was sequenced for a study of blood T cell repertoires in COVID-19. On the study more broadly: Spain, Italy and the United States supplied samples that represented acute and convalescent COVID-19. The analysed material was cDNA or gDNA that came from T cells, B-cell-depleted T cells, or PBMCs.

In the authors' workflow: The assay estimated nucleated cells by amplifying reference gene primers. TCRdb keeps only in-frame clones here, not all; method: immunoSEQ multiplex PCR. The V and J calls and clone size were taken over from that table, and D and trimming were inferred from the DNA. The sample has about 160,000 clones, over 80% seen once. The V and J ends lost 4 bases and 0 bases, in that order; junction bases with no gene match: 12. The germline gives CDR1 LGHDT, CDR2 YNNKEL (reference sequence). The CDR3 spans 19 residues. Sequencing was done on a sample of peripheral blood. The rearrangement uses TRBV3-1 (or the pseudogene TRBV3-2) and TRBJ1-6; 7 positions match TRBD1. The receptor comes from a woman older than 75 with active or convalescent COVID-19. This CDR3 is CASSRTPAGGSSYNSPLHF. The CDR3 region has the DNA TGTGCCAGCAGCCGAACACCTGCAGGGGGGAGCTCCTATAATTCACCCCTCCACTTT.